This T cell receptor (beta chain) was identified during a study of CD8 T cells in Susac syndrome (dated by TCRdb to about 2019). Notes on the research overall: Of the Susac syndrome patients who were sequenced, eight were in clinical remission while 5 or 6 had clinically active disease. Whether CD8+ T cell activation and differentiation in Susac syndrome was antigen driven was tested using repertoire sequencing. At blood withdrawal, Susac syndrome patients were either therapy-naive, taking corticosteroids (in some cases with IVIg as well), or taking IVIg alone. Here is what the overall study found, with its caveats: The number of individuals in the TCR sequencing and HLA analysis was recognized as being relatively small. The CD4+ T cell repertoire of patients with Susac syndrome showed no detectable clonal expansion.

Peripheral blood CD8+ and CD4+ T cells from healthy donors, Susac syndrome patients and multiple sclerosis patients were profiled using high-throughput TCR beta sequencing. Recently defined diagnostic criteria for definite or probable disease were met by the Susac syndrome patients. Bulk CD8+ and CD4+ T cells were purified magnetically by negative isolation, whereas CD8+ TEMRA cells were enriched by FACS. Blood was drawn into EDTA tubes, processed within 24 hours, and PBMCs were isolated by density gradient centrifugation. PBMCs intended for TCR sequencing were cryopreserved in liquid nitrogen and were subsequently thawed in a 37 degrees C water bath. A purity of at least 90% was achieved for sorted or isolated CD4+, CD8+ and CD8+ TEMRA cells. The CDR3 sequence holds 13 residues, the cysteine and phenylalanine included. This entry keeps only the CDR3 DNA: 39 bases, framed from base 1. CDR1 MDHEN and CDR2 SYDVKM are derived from the germline V gene. Trimming at the junction amounts to 4 bases on V and 3 bases on J, and the germline ends lie 9 bases apart.

Of note for this clonotype: This clone's antigen is unknown. Base qualities are not at hand, and no much larger clone is one base apart.

RNA was extracted using the RNeasy kit, and 0.5 to 1 microgram was reverse transcribed with random hexamers. TCR beta CDR3 regions were amplified with the immunoSEQ multiplex PCR assay covering 54 Vbeta and 13 Jbeta segments. PCR amplification bias was corrected using a synthetic template baseline for primer optimization and computational correction. As for how the authors treated the data: Only productive sequences were kept, with reads annotated to V, D and J genes according to IMGT and analyzed in immunoSEQ Analyzer. To calculate clonality, Shannon entropy was normalized by log2 of the number of productive unique sequences and then subtracted from one. Public and private clones were assessed among the 100 most prevalent clones of each patient and control. A clone was defined as Susac-specific if it was absent from the healthy and MS cohorts, from roughly 1,000 published viral clones and from other ImmuneACCESS disease sequences. Clones were called with MiXCR by TCRdb after fastp trimmed the public reads at Q25, and only in-frame beta chains were retained. Rows are unified per CDR3 protein, each entry keeping the most common DNA and genes. TCRdb's processing, not the authors', yielded these V and J calls. For this sample the table gives about 190,000 distinct CDR3 sequences, of which approximately 96% were detected only once. The ten largest make up 0.09% to 0.1% of the sample.

Input material: CD4+ T cells from PBMCs. This sequence was found in a human donor with Susac syndrome. The rearrangement combines TRBV28 with TRBJ1-2, with the D gene too uncertain to name. The CDR3 protein is CASSSVRHYGYTF. The DNA sequence reads TGTGCCAGCAGTTCCGTCCGCCACTATGGCTACACCTTC.